Detailed here is one TCR beta chain. These data come from a study of blood T cell repertoires in COVID-19. For the study at large: COVID-19 samples from acute and convalescent phases originated in the United States, Italy and Spain. Sample material is recorded as cDNA or gDNA derived from T cells, B-cell-depleted T cells, or PBMCs.

With 3 bases removed from V and 3 bases from J, the gap between germline ends came to 17 bases. CDR1 is WSHSY and CDR2 is SAAADI in the germline V gene. This CDR3 comprises 17 residues. Study processing details: It was from reference gene primer amplification that nucleated cell counts were estimated. Libraries were prepared by immunoSEQ multiplex PCR; TCRdb keeps only in-frame clonotypes and omits some of them. D and trimming come from the DNA, and the V and J calls and clone size come from that table. This sample has about 250,000 clones; 75% to 90% occur once, and the top ten carry around 30%. The V gene is TRBV10-2, the J gene TRBJ1-4; D may be TRBD1 (6 bases). Sequencing used peripheral blood. The TCR originated in a man between 35 and 55 years old with acute or convalescent COVID-19. The CDR3 nucleotides read TGCGCCAGCAGTGACAGGGGAGGGAGGGTTCCTAATGAAAAACTGTTTTTT. It yields the protein CASSDRGGRVPNEKLFF.